This TCR beta chain was sequenced for a study of shared clonotypes between healthy human individuals. Study-level results: Naive CD4 clonotype sharing across a few donors was approximately 5%.

Deep-level assay runs were performed. Genomic DNA of each subset was evenly split across several immunoSEQ plates. Profiling relied on immunoSEQ multiplex PCR, and the TCRdb table lists in-frame clones only, not all of them. This sample has 2 million to 2.5 million clones, with roughly 94% found just once. The V end lost 3 bases, the J end lost 0 bases, and 14 bases lay between the germline ends. The CDR3 has 17 residues. Germline V gene sequence: CDR1 SGHAT, CDR2 FQNNGV. Partitioning of CD4+ cells yielded a CD45RA+ naive subset and a CD45RA-negative memory subset. This clone was seen only once. Antigen specificity is unknown.

This rearrangement joins TRBV11-2 to TRBJ2-2; TRBD1 is a possible D gene (7 bases). This receptor was obtained from a man between 18 and 35 years old in good health. The material sequenced was naive CD4+ T cells sorted from blood. The subset: CD45RA+ positively selected. DNA of the CDR3: TGTGCCAGCAGCTTTGGAGGGGGCAGCCCGAACACCGGGGAGCTGTTTTTT. It is translated as CASSFGGGSPNTGELFF.